The T cell receptor beta chain described here comes from a study of blood T cell repertoires in COVID-19. On the study more broadly: Acute and convalescent COVID-19 samples came from the United States, Italy and Spain. Sources were T cells, B-cell-depleted T cells, or PBMCs; the material itself was cDNA or gDNA.

This clone was observed a handful of times. Source study methods: Reference gene primer amplification gave nucleated cell count estimates. Clones were sequenced by immunoSEQ multiplex PCR, and TCRdb holds only the in-frame ones, with some missing. The V and J calls and the clone size are those of that table, but D and trimming were determined from the DNA. The sample lists 80,000 or so clones, 75% to 95% occurring once. The CDR3 sequence is 15 residues long. Deletions cut 0 bases from V and 7 bases from J, with 13 bases between. The germline V gene encodes CDR1 SGHRS and CDR2 YFSETQ. The specimen sequenced was peripheral blood. The chain joins TRBV5-1 to TRBJ1-4, with TRBD1 as a possible D gene (5 bases). The TCR was taken from a woman aged 45-65 years in a cohort sampled during active COVID-19. CDR3 sequence reads: CASSLALDTTEKLFF. As DNA, the CDR3 is TGCGCCAGCAGCTTGGCTTTGGACACCACTGAAAAACTGTTTTTT.